A selection of T cell receptor beta chains follows, all from one sample in a study of cytomegalovirus exposure and HLA in healthy donors. The protocol was immunoSEQ multiplex PCR, while the TCRdb copy is restricted to in-frame clones and leaves out a portion. The repertoire holds about 180,000 clones, with just under 80% as singletons. Sequenced: PBMCs. The origin of the receptors is a woman aged 25 to 45 in good health and CMV-seronegative. CDR3s include the opening cysteine and the closing phenylalanine or tryptophan. D genes are given only for firm matches. Only some rows state a clone size, as once, few, many or a class for expanded clones.

TRBV7-9	-	TRBD1	TRBJ1-2	TGTGCCAGCAGCTCGCTACAGACAGGGTCCGGGGATGGCTACACCTTC	CASSSLQTGSGDGYTF
TRBV4-1	-	-	TRBJ1-3	TGCGCCAGCAGCCAAGATCCCGACATACGCTCTGGAAACACCATATATTTT	CASSQDPDIRSGNTIYF
TRBV6-1	-	-	TRBJ1-1	TGTGCCAGCTTGGACAGCCCCCCGACGGCTTTCTTT	CASLDSPPTAFF
TRBV19	-	TRBD2	TRBJ2-4	TGTGCCAGTAGTGTGGGTTTCGCGGGGGGAGCGGACATTCAGTACTTC	CASSVGFAGGADIQYF
TRBV30	-	-	TRBJ1-3	TGTGCCTGGAGTGTATGGGGCAGACCGTCGGGAAACACCATATATTTT	CAWSVWGRPSGNTIYF
TRBV9	few	-	TRBJ2-7	TGTGCCAGCAGCTCCGACGAGGGTTTTTACGAGCAGTACTTC	CASSSDEGFYEQYF
TRBV2	-	-	TRBJ1-1	TGTGCCAGCAGAGTCTACAGGGAAACTGAAGCTTTCTTT	CASRVYRETEAFF
TRBV15	-	-	TRBJ2-7	TGTGCCACCAGCACCGGGACACTCCCATACGAGCAGTACTTC	CATSTGTLPYEQYF
TRBV7-9	-	-	TRBJ2-7	TGTGCCAGCAGCTTAGATTTAGATTCCTACGAGCAGTACTTC	CASSLDLDSYEQYF
TRBV2	-	-	TRBJ1-5	TGTGCCAGCAGTCGACAGACTAGCAATCAGCCCCAGCATTTT	CASSRQTSNQPQHF
TRBV30	-	TRBD1	TRBJ1-1	TGTGCCTGGAGTGACAGGGGAAACACTGAAGCTTTCTTT	CAWSDRGNTEAFF
TRBV9	once	TRBD1	TRBJ1-2	TGTGCCAGCAGCCCCCGACAGGGTTGGGGCTACACCTTC	CASSPRQGWGYTF
TRBV5-1	-	-	TRBJ2-2	TGCGCCAGCAGTCAAACTAGGAACACCGGGGAGCTGTTTTTT	CASSQTRNTGELFF
TRBV19	once	-	TRBJ1-1	TGTGCCAGTAGGTGGGGCCCTGGTGCTTTCTTT	CASRWGPGAFF
TRBV2	-	TRBD1	TRBJ2-2	TGTGCCAGCAGCGCGCAGGGGGCTAAGGCCGGGGAGCTGTTTTTT	CASSAQGAKAGELFF
TRBV14	-	-	TRBJ2-6	TGTGCCAGCAGCCCTCGCAGGGGACAATCTGGGGCCAACGTCCTGACTTTC	CASSPRRGQSGANVLTF
TRBV2	-	-	TRBJ2-6	TGTGCCAGATCTTCCTCTGGGGCCAACGTCCTGACTTTC	CARSSSGANVLTF
TRBV18	-	TRBD1	TRBJ1-4	TGTGCCAGCTCACCACAAGCGGGACAGGGGGCGAGCGAAAAACTGTTTTTT	CASSPQAGQGASEKLFF
TRBV7-3	few	TRBD1	TRBJ1-2	TGTGCCAGCAGCTTAATCACAGGGGATGGCTACACCTTC	CASSLITGDGYTF
TRBV7-9	-	-	TRBJ1-1	TGTGCCAGCAGCCATACTTCCCCAGGGGCTTCGGGTTTTATTCGTGAAGCTTTCTTT	CASSHTSPGASGFIREAFF
TRBV12-2	-	-	TRBJ2-1	TGTGCAAGTCGCTTGGGGCGGGGAAACAATGAGCAGTTCTTC	CASRLGRGNNEQFF
TRBV7-2	-	TRBD1	TRBJ1-2	TGTGCCAGCAGCTTTCTCCGGGACAGTAACAATGGCTACACCTTC	CASSFLRDSNNGYTF
TRBV4-3	-	-	TRBJ2-1	TGCGCCAGCAGCCAAATTCAGGGTAGCTCCTACAATGAGCAGTTCTTC	CASSQIQGSSYNEQFF
TRBV10-3	-	-	TRBJ1-1	TGTGCCATCAGCCTTGACAGAATCATGAACACTGAAGCTTTCTTT	CAISLDRIMNTEAFF
TRBV7-2	-	TRBD1	TRBJ1-2	TGTGCCAGCAGCTTAAGTATGACAGGGGGCCATGGCTACACCTTC	CASSLSMTGGHGYTF
TRBV19	-	-	TRBJ1-2	TGTGCCAGTCGCGAGAGGGCGAGTGGCTACACCTTC	CASRERASGYTF
TRBV6-5	-	-	TRBJ2-7	TGTGCCAGCAGTAACTTGGCGGGGACCTCCTACGAGCAGTACTTC	CASSNLAGTSYEQYF
TRBV5-8	few	-	TRBJ1-5	TGTGCCAGCAGCTTACAGGTCCAAGGATATCAGCCCCAGCATTTT	CASSLQVQGYQPQHF
TRBV7-2	few	TRBD1	TRBJ1-1	TGTGCCAGCAGCTGGACAGGTGGCGCCACTGAAGCTTTCTTT	CASSWTGGATEAFF
TRBV30	-	-	TRBJ1-1	TGTGCCTTCGATGGGAGGGCGGGCACTGAAGCTTTCTTT	CAFDGRAGTEAFF
TRBV2	-	TRBD1	TRBJ1-1	TGTGCCAGCAGTGCTTGGACAGGGGGCGCAAACACTGAAGCTTTCTTT	CASSAWTGGANTEAFF
TRBV18	-	TRBD1	TRBJ1-2	TGTGCCAGCTCACCATCGGCAGGGGGCCCGAACAACTATGGCTACACCTTC	CASSPSAGGPNNYGYTF